This note documents a single T cell receptor (beta chain) sequence. The CDR3 extends over 14 amino acids. V was shortened by 6 bases and J by 5 bases, with 17 bases between the two germline ends. Germline CDR1 reads SGHAT; CDR2 reads FQNNGV. Assay used: immunoSEQ multiplex PCR; TCRdb lists only in-frame clones, some missing. The data contain about 320,000 clones, roughly 84% of them singletons. The entry originates in a study of shared clonotypes between healthy human individuals. The sequence was collected from a man between 18 and 29 years old in good health. Sequencing was performed on memory CD8+ T cells sorted from blood. This sample's subset: CD45RO+ cells pooled with CCR7-negative TemRA cells. The genes are TRBV11-2 and TRBJ2-7, with D possibly being TRBD2 (5 bases). The CDR3 nucleotides are TGTGCCAGCAGGGTCGGGGTACTCCCCCACGAGCAGTACTTC. It is translated as CASRVGVLPHEQYF.